The present T cell receptor (beta chain) was sequenced within a study of blood T cell repertoires in COVID-19. Study-level information: Collection of acute and convalescent COVID-19 samples took place in the United States, Italy and Spain. T cells, B-cell-depleted T cells, or PBMCs supplied cDNA or gDNA.

In the original processing: Amplification of reference gene primers was used by the study to estimate nucleated cell counts. The method was immunoSEQ multiplex PCR; TCRdb's version includes in-frame clones alone and lacks a portion of them. The DNA was the basis for D and trimming; V, J and clone size are from that table. The table lists 210,000 or so clones, over 75% of them singletons, with over 1.5% in the top ten. The CDR3 covers 16 residues. The germline V and J ends were trimmed by 1 base and 0 bases, with 10 bases remaining between them. Germline CDR1 and CDR2: LNHDA and SQIVND (reference sequence).

The chain combines TRBV19 with TRBJ1-3; D is possibly TRBD1 (5 bases). Specimen: peripheral blood. The source is a man aged 35-49 years with active or convalescent COVID-19. In DNA, the CDR3 is TGTGCCAGTAGTATAGGGGGCAGCGACTCTGGAAACACCATATATTTT. Amino acids: CASSIGGSDSGNTIYF.